Below, 20 T cell receptor beta chains from the same sample are listed, as sequenced in a study of a mutant IDH1 vaccine in newly diagnosed glioma. Specified time point: week 47, end of study. The vaccine gave 300 ug of a 20-mer mutant IDH1 peptide subcutaneously per dose. Method: immunoSEQ multiplex PCR; TCRdb's copy keeps in-frame clones and lacks some. This table has about 67,000 clones, roughly 80% appearing once. Antigens for these TCRs are unknown. Sequences were derived from PBMCs, sampled from a glioma patient whose treatment included an IDH1 peptide vaccine. The receptors here all came from a man aged 25 to 40 with glioma.

The V gene is TRBV7-2, the J gene TRBJ2-7; possibly TRBD1 or TRBD2 for D (6 bases each). The CDR3 is 15 amino acids. Germline V lookup: CDR1 SGHTA, CDR2 FQGNSA. The V and J ends lost 4 bases and 3 bases respectively, with 16 bases between them. The CDR3 DNA sequence: TGTGCCAGCAGCTCCCGAGGGGGGCAGATCTACGAGCAGTACTTC. It translates to CASSSRGGQIYEQYF.

The chain recombines TRBV28 with TRBJ2-7; D perhaps matches TRBD1 (6 bases). The CDR3 has 11 amino acids. V was shortened by 0 bases and J by 12 bases, with 9 bases between the two germline ends. The germline gives CDR1 MDHEN, CDR2 SYDVKM. The CDR3 protein is CASSLWTGLYF. In DNA, the CDR3 is TGTGCCAGCAGTTTATGGACAGGTCTGTACTTC. Looking up the rest from reference TRBV28 and TRBJ2-7 gives the full variable domain: DVKVTQSSRYLVKRTGEKVFLECVQDMDHENMFWYRQDPGLGLRLIYFSYDVKMKEKGDIPEGYSVSREKKERFSLILESASTNQTSMYLCASSLWTGLYFGPGTRLTVT.

This clone showed up just once. V is TRBV5-6 and J is TRBJ2-7; 11 bases line up with TRBD1. Losses at the gene ends were 3 bases for V and 3 bases for J; bases not matched to a gene: 11. This CDR3 is built from 17 residues. The germline gives CDR1 SGHDT, CDR2 YYEEEE. The CDR3 DNA reads as TGTGCCAGCAGCTCCCCCGCCTGGGGACAGGGGGACTACGAGCAGTACTTC. This gives the protein CASSSPAWGQGDYEQYF.

J is TRBJ1-2 and V is TRBV5-1; 8 bases agree with TRBD1. CDR1 is SGHRS and CDR2 is YFSETQ in the germline V gene. Trimming took 4 bases from V and 7 from J; bases not matched to a gene: 15. This CDR3 contains 16 residues. The CDR3 protein is CASSRPGTGKGAGYTF. In DNA form, the CDR3 reads TGCGCCAGCAGCCGTCCCGGGACAGGAAAAGGGGCTGGCTACACCTTC.

The rearrangement uses TRBV5-1 and TRBJ1-2; no definite D call. The CDR3 runs 11 residues. CDR1 and CDR2 (germline): SGHRS, YFSETQ. V lost 5 bases and J lost 10, with 12 bases in between. The CDR3 nucleotides read TGCGCCAGCAGGAACGGGGTCTTCTACACCTTC. It codes for CASRNGVFYTF.

V gene TRBV4-2 combines with J gene TRBJ2-6; TRBD1 might be the D (5 bases). The germline V gene has CDR1 LGHNA and CDR2 YNFKEQ. The length of the CDR3 is 16 residues. V was shortened by 0 bases and J by 0 bases, with 6 bases between the two germline ends. The CDR3 sequence is CASSQEDSSGANVLTF. The DNA of the CDR3 is TGTGCCAGCAGCCAAGAAGACAGCTCTGGGGCCAACGTCCTGACTTTC.

The chain's CDR3 is CASNDRTSGQETQYF. The CDR3 DNA is TGCGCCAGCAACGACCGGACTAGCGGACAAGAGACCCAGTACTTC. The rearrangement links TRBV10-2 to TRBJ2-5, with 10 bases that match TRBD2. CDR1 is WSHSY and CDR2 is SAAADI in the germline V gene. This CDR3 is 15 amino acids long. The V segment lost 7 bases and the J segment 2 bases; nucleotides outside the gene matches: 7.

The rearrangement links TRBV18 to TRBJ1-6, with D unclear. The germline CDR1 and CDR2 sequences are KGHSH and LQKENI. The CDR3 extends over 15 amino acids. Deletions cut 4 bases from V and 8 bases from J, with 15 bases between. This chain's CDR3 is CASSRPGLQDSPLHF. The CDR3 region has the DNA TGTGCCAGCTCACGCCCGGGTCTTCAGGATTCACCCCTCCACTTT.

V and J are TRBV28 and TRBJ2-3, with TRBD2 matching 7 bases. Trimming removed 5 bases from V and 2 bases from J; junction bases left unmatched: 10. CDR3 length: 16 amino acids. CDR1 is MDHEN and CDR2 is SYDVKM in the germline V gene. The CDR3, as DNA: TGTGCCAGCAGTCCGCTTCCCGGGAGGCCCACAGATACGCAGTATTTT. Translation: CASSPLPGRPTDTQYF.

This sequence joins TRBV5-1 and TRBJ2-5; possible D gene TRBD1, 6 bases. Trimming removed 1 base at V and 5 bases at J, with 15 bases between. The CDR3 runs 15 residues. The germline V gene encodes CDR1 SGHRS and CDR2 YFSETQ. The DNA for the CDR3 is TGCGCCAGCAGCTTGACGCCAGGGGAGATGGAGACCCAGTACTTC. As protein: CASSLTPGEMETQYF.

In this sample, this clone turned up once. The gene calls are TRBV6-5 and TRBJ2-1, with D tentatively TRBD2 (5 bases). Germline CDR1 and CDR2: MNHEY and SVGAGI. The CDR3 sequence is 15 residues long. V lost 6 bases and J 6 bases, leaving 18 bases between the germline ends. The CDR3 spells CASSPQGGPANEQFF. Written as DNA, the CDR3 is TGTGCCAGCAGCCCTCAAGGAGGACCAGCCAATGAGCAGTTCTTC.

The chain uses TRBV27 and TRBJ2-7; 8 bases are a match to TRBD1. The CDR3 is 15 residues long. Germline CDR1 is MNHEY and CDR2 is SMNVEV (reference sequence). The junction had 9 bases not matched to a gene; V was cut back by 6 bases and J by 2 bases. Here the CDR3 reads CASRPDRGITYEQYF. Written as DNA, the CDR3 is TGTGCCAGCAGACCCGACAGGGGCATCACCTACGAGCAGTACTTC.

This sequence joins TRBV28 and TRBJ2-2, with D perhaps TRBD2 (6 bases). V was pared by 4 bases and J by 3 bases, with 9 bases between. The CDR3 spans 14 residues. Germline V gene lookup returns CDR1 MDHEN and CDR2 SYDVKM. The CDR3 DNA is TGTGCCAGCAGTTCCCGACTAGACACCGGGGAGCTGTTTTTT. It is translated as CASSSRLDTGELFF.

This clone was counted a single time. The J gene is TRBJ2-3, the V gene TRBV30; D may correspond to TRBD1 or TRBD2 (5 bases each). There are 14 residues in the CDR3. Trimming removed 4 bases at V and 7 bases at J, with 18 bases between. Per the germline V gene, CDR1 is GTSNPN and CDR2 is SVGIG (reference sequence). This chain's CDR3 is CAWNRQRPGNTQYF. CDR3 nucleotide sequence: TGTGCCTGGAATAGACAGCGCCCGGGGAATACGCAGTATTTT.

The CDR3 sequence: CASRPAQNYGYTF. In DNA form, the CDR3 reads TGTGCCAGCCGACCAGCACAGAACTATGGCTACACCTTC. The rearrangement uses TRBV7-9 and TRBJ1-2, with D uncertain. V was clipped by 8 bases and J by 2 bases, with 12 bases between them. There are 13 residues in the CDR3. CDR1 SEHNR and CDR2 FQNEAQ come from the germline V gene (reference sequence).

The chain employs TRBV4-2 and TRBJ1-1; no definite D call. This CDR3 spans 12 amino acids. Germline lookup yields CDR1 LGHNA and CDR2 YNFKEQ. Trimming took 3 bases from V and 4 from J, leaving 6 bases between them. CDR3 amino acids: CASSHIGTEAFF. The CDR3 bases are TGTGCCAGCAGCCATATAGGCACTGAAGCTTTCTTT.

This chain connects TRBV11-2 to TRBJ1-2; no reliable D call. The germline V gene has CDR1 SGHAT and CDR2 FQNNGV. Trimming pared 4 bases from V and 8 bases from J, leaving 17 bases between. The CDR3 loop spans 14 amino acids. The CDR3 sequence is CASSSRAGQTGYTF. DNA of the CDR3: TGTGCCAGCAGCTCCCGGGCGGGCCAGACAGGCTACACCTTC.

This clone was picked up one time. The chain has TRBV5-4 and TRBJ1-2; 10 bases line up with TRBD1. V shed 2 bases and J 3 bases; nucleotides not matched to a gene: 7. The CDR3 spans 16 residues. Germline values: CDR1 SGHNT, CDR2 YYREEE (reference sequence). The CDR3 DNA reads as TGTGCCAGCAGCTTAGGACAGGGGGTCGGGGACTATGGCTACACCTTC. Protein product: CASSLGQGVGDYGYTF.

The rearrangement joins TRBV9 to TRBJ1-1; D is uncertain. Germline loops: CDR1 SGDLS, CDR2 YYNGEE. This CDR3 region has 14 residues. V gave up 4 bases and J gave up 6 bases, with 16 bases separating them. The CDR3 coding sequence is TGTGCCAGCAGCCCGTACATAGGGTCCTCTGAAGCTTTCTTT. Protein sequence: CASSPYIGSSEAFF.

The rearrangement links TRBV27 to TRBJ2-1; D remains unclear. The CDR3 consists of 12 residues. Germline V gene lookup returns CDR1 MNHEY and CDR2 SMNVEV (reference sequence). V was cut by 2 bases and J by 5 bases, with 4 bases left in between. CDR3 amino acids: CASSLTDNEQFF. CDR3 DNA: TGTGCCAGCAGTTTAACCGACAATGAGCAGTTCTTC.